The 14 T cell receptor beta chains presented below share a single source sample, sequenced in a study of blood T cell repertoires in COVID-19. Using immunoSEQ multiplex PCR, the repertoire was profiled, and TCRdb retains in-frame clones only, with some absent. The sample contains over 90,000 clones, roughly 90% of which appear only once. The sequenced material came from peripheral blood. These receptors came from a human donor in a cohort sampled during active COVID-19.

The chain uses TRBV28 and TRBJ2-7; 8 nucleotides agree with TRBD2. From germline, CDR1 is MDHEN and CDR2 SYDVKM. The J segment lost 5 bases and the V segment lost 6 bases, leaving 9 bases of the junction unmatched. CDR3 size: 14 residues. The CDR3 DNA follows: TGTGCCAGCAGCTCCGATAGCGGGATAGACGAGCAGTACTTC. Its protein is CASSSDSGIDEQYF.

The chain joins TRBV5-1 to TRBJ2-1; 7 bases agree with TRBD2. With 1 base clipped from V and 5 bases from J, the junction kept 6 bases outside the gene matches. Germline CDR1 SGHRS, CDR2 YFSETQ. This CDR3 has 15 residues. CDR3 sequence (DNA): TGCGCCAGCAGCTTGTGGGGGGGTCAGGACAATGAGCAGTTCTTC. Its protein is CASSLWGGQDNEQFF.

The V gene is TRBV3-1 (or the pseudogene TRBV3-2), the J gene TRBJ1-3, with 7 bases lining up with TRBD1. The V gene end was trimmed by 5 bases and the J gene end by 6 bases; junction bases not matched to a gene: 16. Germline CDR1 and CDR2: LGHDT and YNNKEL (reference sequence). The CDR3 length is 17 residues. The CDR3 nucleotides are TGTGCCAGCAGCTCATCTCCCTGGACACAGGGGAAAAACACCATATATTTT. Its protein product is CASSSSPWTQGKNTIYF.

CDR3 sequence reads: CATSPTSGGKQFF. CDR3 DNA sequence: TGTGCCACCAGTCCGACTAGCGGGGGGAAACAGTTCTTC. The chain recombines TRBV24-1 with TRBJ2-1, with 13 bases lining up with TRBD2. This CDR3 has 13 amino acids. V trimming: 6 bases; J trimming: 13 bases; junction bases outside the gene matches: 5. CDR1 is KGHDR, CDR2 SFDVKD, per germline.

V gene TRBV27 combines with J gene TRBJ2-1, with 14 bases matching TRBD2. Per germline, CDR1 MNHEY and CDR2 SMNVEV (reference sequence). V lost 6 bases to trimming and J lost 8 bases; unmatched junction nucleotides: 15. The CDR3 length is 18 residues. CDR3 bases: TGTGCCAGCAGCGACTCCGCCGGGACTAGCGGGAGAGAGGATGAGCAGTTCTTC. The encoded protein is CASSDSAGTSGREDEQFF.

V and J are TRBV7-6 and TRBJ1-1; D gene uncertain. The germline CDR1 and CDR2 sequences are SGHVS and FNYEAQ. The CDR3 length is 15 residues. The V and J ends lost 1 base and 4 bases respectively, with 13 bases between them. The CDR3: CASSLVRVVTTEAFF. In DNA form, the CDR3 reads TGTGCCAGCAGCTTAGTGAGGGTAGTGACCACTGAAGCTTTCTTT.

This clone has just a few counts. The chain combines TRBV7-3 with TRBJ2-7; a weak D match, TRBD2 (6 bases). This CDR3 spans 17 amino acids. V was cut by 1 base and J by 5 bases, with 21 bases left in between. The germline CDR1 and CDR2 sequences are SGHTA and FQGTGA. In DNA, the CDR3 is TGTGCCAGCAGCTTAATTTCCCTCGGGGGATCCCGCCACGAGCAGTACTTC. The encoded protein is CASSLISLGGSRHEQYF.

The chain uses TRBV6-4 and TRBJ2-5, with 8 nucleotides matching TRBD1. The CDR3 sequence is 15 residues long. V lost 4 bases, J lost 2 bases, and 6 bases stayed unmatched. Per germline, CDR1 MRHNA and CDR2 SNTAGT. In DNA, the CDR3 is TGTGCCAGCAGTGTCCGACAGGGGAGTCAAGAGACCCAGTACTTC. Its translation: CASSVRQGSQETQYF.

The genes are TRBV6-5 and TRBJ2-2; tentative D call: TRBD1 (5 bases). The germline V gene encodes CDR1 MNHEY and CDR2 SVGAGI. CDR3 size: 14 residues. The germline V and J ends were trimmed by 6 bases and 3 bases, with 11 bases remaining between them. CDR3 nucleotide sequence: TGTGCCAGCAGGGATACAGGATACACCGGGGAGCTGTTTTTT. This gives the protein CASRDTGYTGELFF.

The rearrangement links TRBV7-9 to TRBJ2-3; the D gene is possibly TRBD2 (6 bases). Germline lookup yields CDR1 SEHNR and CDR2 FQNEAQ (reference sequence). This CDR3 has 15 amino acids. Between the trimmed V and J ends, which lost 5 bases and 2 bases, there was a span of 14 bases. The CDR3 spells CASSRGMQDTDTQYF. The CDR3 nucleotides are TGTGCCAGCAGCCGCGGGATGCAAGACACAGATACGCAGTATTTT.

The CDR3 DNA follows: TGTGCCAGCAGCTCCCGGGACAGTGAGATGAACACTGAAGCTTTCTTT. It specifies CASSSRDSEMNTEAFF. V usage is TRBV11-2 and J usage is TRBJ1-1, with 7 bases fitting TRBD1. Losses at the gene ends were 4 bases for V and 0 bases for J; bases not matched to a gene: 8. Germline V gene lookup returns CDR1 SGHAT and CDR2 FQNNGV. This CDR3 is built from 16 residues.

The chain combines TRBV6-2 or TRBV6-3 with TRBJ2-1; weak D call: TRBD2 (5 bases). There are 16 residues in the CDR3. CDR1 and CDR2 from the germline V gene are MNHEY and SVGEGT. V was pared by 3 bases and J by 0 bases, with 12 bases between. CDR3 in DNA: TGTGCCAGCAGTTATCCGGGATTCAACTCCTACAATGAGCAGTTCTTC. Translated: CASSYPGFNSYNEQFF.

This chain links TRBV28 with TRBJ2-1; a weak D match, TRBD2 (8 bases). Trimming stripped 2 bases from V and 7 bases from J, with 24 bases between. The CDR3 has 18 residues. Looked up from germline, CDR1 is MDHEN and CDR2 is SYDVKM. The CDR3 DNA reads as TGTGCCAGCAGTTTAGAGGCAGGGGGAGCGGGAGAATGGAATGAGCAGTTCTTC. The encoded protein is CASSLEAGGAGEWNEQFF.

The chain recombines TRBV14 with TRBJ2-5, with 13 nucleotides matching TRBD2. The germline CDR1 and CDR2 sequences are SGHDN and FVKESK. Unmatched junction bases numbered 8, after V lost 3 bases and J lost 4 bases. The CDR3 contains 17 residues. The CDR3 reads CASSQDLGLAGTETQYF. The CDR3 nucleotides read TGTGCCAGCAGCCAGGACTTGGGACTAGCGGGAACAGAGACCCAGTACTTC.